These 28 T cell receptor beta chains were sequenced from one sample in a study of shared T cell receptors in the human thymus. Using immunoSEQ multiplex PCR, the repertoire was profiled, and TCRdb retains in-frame clones only, with some absent. The sample includes 500,000 to 550,000 clones, more than 75% of them seen just once. These records were also assigned to another study, of human thymus T cells.

The material sequenced was thymocytes. The receptors stem from a boy under two years old with a congenital heart defect.

CDR3 in amino acids: CASSPRGSGRATSSTQYF. The CDR3 nucleotides read TGTGCCAGCAGCCCCCGCGGGAGCGGGAGGGCCACTTCCTCTACGCAGTATTTT. The chain carries TRBV4-2 and TRBJ2-3, with 10 bases that match TRBD2. This CDR3 contains 18 residues. Germline V gene sequence: CDR1 LGHNA, CDR2 YNFKEQ. V lost 4 bases, J lost 8 bases, and 18 bases stayed unmatched.

The chain employs TRBV9 and TRBJ2-5; perhaps TRBD2 as D (6 bases). The CDR3 sequence is 13 residues long. Germline V lookup: CDR1 SGDLS, CDR2 YYNGEE. Trimming left V 3 bases short and J 3 bases short, with 9 bases between. CDR3 region: CASSGRAKETQYF. The CDR3 DNA reads TGTGCCAGCAGCGGGAGGGCCAAAGAGACCCAGTACTTC.

The chain couples TRBV28 to TRBJ1-2; possibly TRBD1 for D (5 bases). The CDR3 sequence is 12 residues long. In germline, CDR1 is MDHEN, CDR2 SYDVKM. V was cut by 7 bases and J by 5 bases, with 11 bases left in between. Written as DNA, the CDR3 is TGTGCCAGCACCCTTCGGGGGTATGGCTACACCTTC. Protein: CASTLRGYGYTF.

V and J are TRBV14 and TRBJ2-1, with TRBD2 matching 12 bases. The germline V gene has CDR1 SGHDN and CDR2 FVKESK. V dropped 4 bases and J dropped 8; count of bases not matched to a gene: 6. There are 15 residues in the CDR3. CDR3 sequence (DNA): TGTGCCAGCAGCCGGACTAGCGGGACTGTATATGAGCAGTTCTTC. Protein sequence: CASSRTSGTVYEQFF.

The chain combines TRBV28 with TRBJ2-7, with D tentatively TRBD1 (5 bases). Trimming removed 3 bases at V and 5 bases at J, with 17 bases between. The CDR3 length is 15 residues. Germline V gene data show CDR1 as MDHEN and CDR2 as SYDVKM. The CDR3: CASSFKGSPSDEQYF. CDR3 nucleotides: TGTGCCAGCAGTTTCAAGGGGTCTCCCTCGGACGAGCAGTACTTC.

The rearrangement uses TRBV4-1 and TRBJ2-5, with TRBD1 matching 8 bases. The CDR3 loop spans 14 amino acids. The V segment lost 3 bases and the J segment 5 bases; nucleotides outside the gene matches: 5. The germline V gene encodes CDR1 MGHRA and CDR2 YSYEKL. The CDR3 sequence: CASSHPGGRETQYF. CDR3 nucleotide sequence: TGCGCCAGCAGCCACCCAGGGGGCCGGGAGACCCAGTACTTC.

Details on this clone: Other DNA sequences from this sample encode an identical CDR3 as well. The chain recombines TRBV19 with TRBJ1-1; 7 nucleotides agree with TRBD1. The CDR3 runs to 12 residues. With V trimmed by 5 bases and J by 3 bases, 0 bases remained unmatched. The V gene's germline CDR1 is LNHDA and CDR2 SQIVND (reference sequence). The CDR3 DNA follows: TGTGCCAGTAGTCAGGGGGACACTGAAGCTTTCTTT. It specifies CASSQGDTEAFF.

CDR3 region: CASPGGLAGEKTQYF. CDR3 sequence (DNA): TGTGCCAGTCCCGGGGGACTAGCGGGAGAAAAGACCCAGTACTTC. The chain couples TRBV6-5 to TRBJ2-5; 14 positions agree with TRBD2. V trimming: 9 bases; J trimming: 6 bases; junction bases outside the gene matches: 9. CDR1 MNHEY and CDR2 SVGAGI come from the germline V gene. This CDR3 spans 15 amino acids.

This clone was found once. CDR3 protein: CASTPPASVPTEQYF. CDR3 coding DNA: TGTGCCAGCACCCCCCCCGCCAGCGTACCTACGGAGCAGTACTTC. This rearrangement joins TRBV4-2 to TRBJ2-7; D not resolved. The CDR3 contains 15 residues. Between the trimmed V and J ends, which lost 7 bases and 7 bases, there was a span of 23 bases. CDR1 and CDR2 from the germline V gene are LGHNA and YNFKEQ.

The gene calls are TRBV5-1 and TRBJ2-7; the match to TRBD1 covers 7 bases. CDR1 and CDR2 from the germline V gene are SGHRS and YFSETQ. CDR3 size: 14 residues. Unmatched junction bases numbered 4, after V lost 2 bases and J lost 2 bases. The CDR3 spells CASSFDREPYEQYF. The CDR3 nucleotides read TGCGCCAGCAGCTTTGACAGGGAGCCCTACGAGCAGTACTTC. Together with reference TRBV5-1 and TRBJ2-7, the CDR3 gives the full variable domain: KAGVTQTPRYLIKTRGQQVTLSCSPISGHRSVSWYQQTPGQGLQFLFEYFSETQRNKGNFPGRFSGRQFSNSRSEMNVSTLELGDSALYLCASSFDREPYEQYFGPGTRLTVT.

J is TRBJ2-7 and V is TRBV7-8; TRBD2 aligns across 11 bases. Unmatched junction bases numbered 15, after V lost 7 bases and J lost 4 bases. The CDR3 length is 17 residues. Germline V gives CDR1 SGHVS, CDR2 FQNEAQ. This chain's CDR3 is CASKTSGRTSGSYEQYF. DNA of the CDR3: TGTGCCAGCAAAACCAGCGGGAGGACTAGCGGGTCTTACGAGCAGTACTTC.

This rearrangement joins TRBV6-6 to TRBJ2-1; TRBD2 agrees at 7 bases. Germline V lookup: CDR1 MNHNY, CDR2 SVGAGI (reference sequence). This CDR3 contains 16 residues. With 4 bases clipped from V and 9 bases from J, the junction kept 15 bases outside the gene matches. CDR3 nucleotides: TGTGCCAGCAGTTTCCCAGGCGGGAGCCCCCTAGGTGAGCAGTTCTTC. This codes for CASSFPGGSPLGEQFF.

As concerns this clone: Mismatch with germline at one junction end may stem from a read error. The V call is TRBV25-1, the J call TRBJ2-1; 15 bases agree with TRBD2. The length of the CDR3 is 17 residues. Germline V gene data show CDR1 as MGHDK and CDR2 as SYGVNS. Written as DNA, the CDR3 is TGTGCCAGCACTGAAGGGACTAGCGGGAGGACCTACAATGAGCAGTTCTTC. Translated: CASTEGTSGRTYNEQFF.

This sequence joins TRBV19 and TRBJ2-1, with 9 positions matching TRBD2. This CDR3 contains 19 residues. Trimming cost V 1 base and J 6 bases; bases outside gene matches: 16. From germline, CDR1 is LNHDA and CDR2 SQIVND (reference sequence). The CDR3 here is CASSIGLAGNSPTSNEQFF. The DNA of the CDR3 is TGTGCCAGTAGTATAGGTCTAGCGGGGAACTCCCCAACCAGCAATGAGCAGTTCTTC.

V gene TRBV28 combines with J gene TRBJ1-1; D not resolved. The length of the CDR3 is 12 residues. V gave up 7 bases and J gave up 5 bases, with 11 bases separating them. From germline, CDR1 is MDHEN and CDR2 SYDVKM. CDR3: CASNTRWTEAFF. The CDR3 DNA follows: TGTGCCAGCAATACGAGGTGGACTGAAGCTTTCTTT.

The CDR3 loop reads CATQGNTEAFF. CDR3 DNA: TGTGCCACTCAGGGGAACACTGAAGCTTTCTTT. The chain couples TRBV13 to TRBJ1-1, with TRBD1 as a possible D gene (5 bases). V was cut by 10 bases and J by 1 base, with 7 bases left in between. Germline V gene lookup returns CDR1 PRHDT and CDR2 FYEKMQ (reference sequence). The CDR3 consists of 11 residues.

The chain combines TRBV27 with TRBJ2-7; D may be TRBD1 (5 bases). This CDR3 contains 13 residues. V lost 7 bases, J lost 4 bases, and 14 bases lay in between. CDR1 is MNHEY and CDR2 is SMNVEV in the germline V gene (reference sequence). CDR3 region: CASKGQGWYEQYF. The CDR3 DNA is TGTGCCAGCAAAGGGCAGGGATGGTACGAGCAGTACTTC.

The chain couples TRBV25-1 to TRBJ2-5, with unresolved D. V was pared by 3 bases and J by 5 bases, with 10 bases between. The CDR3 contains 13 residues. Germline V gene data show CDR1 as MGHDK and CDR2 as SYGVNS. DNA for the CDR3: TGTGCCAGCAGTGAGTCTCAGTGGGAGACCCAGTACTTC. It is translated as CASSESQWETQYF.

This chain connects TRBV5-1 to TRBJ2-1, with TRBD2 identical over 10 bases. Germline CDR1 and CDR2: SGHRS and YFSETQ. CDR3 length: 15 amino acids. Trimming at V came to 4 bases and at J to 8 bases, leaving 9 bases not matched to a gene. The CDR3 reads CASSNASGSGHEQFF. The CDR3 region has the DNA TGCGCCAGCAGCAATGCTAGCGGGAGCGGCCATGAGCAGTTCTTC.

The chain uses TRBV2 and TRBJ2-7; 11 nucleotides match TRBD2. CDR3 length: 17 amino acids. V lost 1 base and J lost 3; bases outside the gene matches: 8. The germline CDR1 and CDR2 sequences are SNHLY and FYNNEI. The CDR3 bases are TGTGCCAGCAGTGAAGTCGCGGGACTAGCGGAAAACTACGAGCAGTACTTC. Translation: CASSEVAGLAENYEQYF.

The V gene is TRBV14, the J gene TRBJ1-1; 9 bases match TRBD1. Unmatched junction bases numbered 4, after V lost 2 bases and J lost 0 bases. Germline lookup yields CDR1 SGHDN and CDR2 FVKESK. The CDR3 totals 16 residues. The CDR3 reads CASSQRQGGMNTEAFF. The CDR3, as DNA: TGTGCCAGCAGCCAAAGACAGGGGGGGATGAACACTGAAGCTTTCTTT.

The rearrangement uses TRBV18 and TRBJ2-7; possible D gene TRBD1, 6 bases. V lost 3 bases, J lost 4 bases, and 10 bases lay in between. Germline-derived CDR1 and CDR2 are KGHSH and LQKENI. CDR3 length: 13 amino acids. CDR3 sequence (DNA): TGTGCCAGCTCACCGGGACACCGATACGAGCAGTACTTC. This codes for CASSPGHRYEQYF.

CDR3 region: CASSLGQGLSGETQYF. The CDR3, as DNA: TGTGCCAGCAGTTTGGGACAGGGGTTGAGTGGAGAGACCCAGTACTTC. The rearrangement joins TRBV28 to TRBJ2-5; 10 nucleotides agree with TRBD1. This CDR3 spans 16 amino acids. V was pared by 3 bases and J by 4 bases, with 8 bases of the junction left unmatched. Germline-derived CDR1 and CDR2 are MDHEN and SYDVKM. The whole variable domain, filled in from reference TRBV28 and TRBJ2-5, reads DVKVTQSSRYLVKRTGEKVFLECVQDMDHENMFWYRQDPGLGLRLIYFSYDVKMKEKGDIPEGYSVSREKKERFSLILESASTNQTSMYLCASSLGQGLSGETQYFGPGTRLLVL.

V and J are TRBV7-3 and TRBJ2-1, with D unclear. This CDR3 is 15 amino acids long. V lost 2 bases and J 3 bases, leaving 11 bases between the germline ends. Germline V gene data show CDR1 as SGHTA and CDR2 as FQGTGA. CDR3: CASSLGGPIYNEQFF. The CDR3 DNA is TGTGCCAGCAGCTTAGGTGGGCCAATCTACAATGAGCAGTTCTTC.

The V and J genes are TRBV5-1 and TRBJ2-7; no definite D call. The CDR3 consists of 15 residues. V was cut by 0 bases and J by 1 base, with 11 bases left in between. The germline V gene encodes CDR1 SGHRS and CDR2 YFSETQ. The CDR3, as DNA: TGCGCCAGCAGCTTGGTTTCCAGGCAGTCCTACGAGCAGTACTTC. It encodes CASSLVSRQSYEQYF.

The chain carries TRBV23-1 and TRBJ2-7; TRBD1 matches at 7 bases. TRBV23-1 is an ORF for which the function is uncertain. This CDR3 is 15 amino acids long. V dropped 2 bases and J dropped 4; count of bases not matched to a gene: 8. Here the CDR3 DNA reads TGCGCCAGCAGTCAACCGGACAGGAGTGTGTACGAGCAGTACTTC. This encodes CASSQPDRSVYEQYF.

The chain has TRBV4-3 and TRBJ1-1; TRBD1 is a possible D gene (5 bases). The CDR3 extends over 14 amino acids. Germline values: CDR1 LGHNA, CDR2 YSLEER. Trimming took 3 bases from V and 8 from J, leaving 16 bases between them. The CDR3 sequence: CASSQTGLRDEAFF. The DNA of the CDR3 is TGCGCCAGCAGCCAGACGGGACTTCGGGACGAAGCTTTCTTT.

This clone was detected a few times. The chain has TRBV19 and TRBJ2-1; TRBD2 matches at 8 bases. Germline V gene lookup returns CDR1 LNHDA and CDR2 SQIVND (reference sequence). Unmatched junction bases numbered 16, after V lost 2 bases and J lost 1 base. CDR3 length: 20 residues. The chain's CDR3 is CASSIMGDLGLAGSYNEQFF. CDR3 DNA sequence: TGTGCCAGTAGTATAATGGGGGATTTGGGCTTAGCGGGGTCCTACAATGAGCAGTTCTTC.